This T cell receptor beta chain stems from a study of T cell repertoires in cytomegalovirus infection. Study-level information: CMV infection and matching HLA type were both indicated by public TCR beta signatures. General observations from the study: The cumulative frequency of public TCR beta families identified carriers of CMV plus the relevant HLA.

A single record per CDR3 protein comes from TCRdb applying MiXCR to the reads. The profile shows about 140,000 distinct CDR3 sequences, around 32% of them singletons. As concerns this clonotype: Its target is not known.

Germline loops: CDR1 MNHEY, CDR2 SMNVEV (reference sequence). The V end lost 3 bases, the J end lost 7 bases, and 13 bases lay between the germline ends. The CDR3 spans 15 residues. The origin of this receptor is a human donor in good health (CMV status not recorded). Some clones in this sample may be carry-over from other donors' samples. This material consisted of CD8+ T cells from cultured PBMCs, taken from culture after CMV antigen stimulation. The gene calls are TRBV27 and TRBJ1-6, with a tentative D call TRBD1 (5 bases). Written as DNA, the CDR3 is TGTGCCAGCAGTTTCTTGGAGGGGTTAAATTCACCCCTCCACTTT. It is translated as CASSFLEGLNSPLHF.